This T cell receptor beta chain is from a study of T cells in Graves' hyperthyroidism and ophthalmopathy. The V end was cut by 3 bases, the J end by 7 bases, with 7 bases between. This CDR3 is built from 13 residues. Germline CDR1 SGHTA, CDR2 FQGTGA. This clonotype was counted only a few times. Template material for amplifying TCR beta CDR3 regions consisted of RNA transcripts. Researchers ran a first-round RT-PCR on the TCR CDR3 using the HTBI primer set. TCRdb analysed the multiplex PCR reads with MiXCR anew, one entry per CDR3 protein. The repertoire has around 480,000 distinct CDR3 sequences, approximately 15% of them found once; the top ten carry 15% to 20%.

This TCR came from a woman aged 18-29 years with Graves' hyperthyroidism. This chain links TRBV7-3 with TRBJ1-6; D is perhaps TRBD1 (5 bases). The source material was blood. The CDR3 spells CASSFKGNSPLHF. CDR3 in DNA: TGTGCCAGCAGCTTCAAGGGGAATTCACCCCTCCACTTT.